This T cell receptor (beta chain) was profiled in a study of shared clonotypes between healthy human individuals. Across the whole study: Ranging from 18 to 49 in age, donors were two women and a few men. Whole-study findings and limits: Sequencing depth was expected to influence donor clonotype sharing.

The V gene lost 0 bases and the J gene lost 7 bases, with 13 bases spanning the gap. Germline lookup yields CDR1 SGHDN and CDR2 FVKESK. The CDR3 sequence is 14 residues long. In its sample, this clone was seen a few times. The antigen is undetermined. Over several immunoSEQ plates, each subset's genomic DNA was distributed in even portions. Assay: immunoSEQ multiplex PCR; the TCRdb copy retains only in-frame clones and omits some. Of about 560,000 clones listed, roughly 79% are singletons. Specimen: PBMCs. The chain recombines TRBV14 with TRBJ2-7, with D tentatively TRBD2 (5 bases). The TCR was taken from a woman aged 40 to 50 in good health. Some clones in this sample may be carry-over from other donors' samples. The CDR3 sequence is CASSQDALGREQYF. The CDR3 DNA follows: TGTGCCAGCAGCCAAGATGCGCTGGGGAGAGAGCAGTACTTC.